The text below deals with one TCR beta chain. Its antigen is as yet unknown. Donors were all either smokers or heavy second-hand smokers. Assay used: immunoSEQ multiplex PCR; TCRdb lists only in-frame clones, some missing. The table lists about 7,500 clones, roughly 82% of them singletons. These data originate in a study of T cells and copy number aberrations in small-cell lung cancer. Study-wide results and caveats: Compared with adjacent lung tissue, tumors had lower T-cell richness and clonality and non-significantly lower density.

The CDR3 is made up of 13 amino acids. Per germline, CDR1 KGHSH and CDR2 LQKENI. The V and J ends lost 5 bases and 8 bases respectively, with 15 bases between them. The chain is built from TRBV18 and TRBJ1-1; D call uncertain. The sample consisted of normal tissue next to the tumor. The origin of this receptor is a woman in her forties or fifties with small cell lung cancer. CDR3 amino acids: CASSLYGQEEAFF. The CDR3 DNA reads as TGTGCCAGCTCATTGTACGGTCAGGAGGAAGCTTTCTTT.